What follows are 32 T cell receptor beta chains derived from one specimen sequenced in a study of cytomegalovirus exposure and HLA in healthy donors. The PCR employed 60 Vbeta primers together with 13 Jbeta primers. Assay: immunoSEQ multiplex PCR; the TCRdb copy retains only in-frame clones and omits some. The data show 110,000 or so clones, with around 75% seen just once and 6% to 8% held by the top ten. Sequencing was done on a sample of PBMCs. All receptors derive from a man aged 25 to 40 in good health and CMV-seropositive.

As DNA, the CDR3 is TGTGCCAGAAGCCCCAACAGGACAGGGACAGGGACTGAAGCTTTCTTT. Its protein product is CARSPNRTGTGTEAFF. This chain uses TRBV5-3 with TRBJ1-1; 9 bases fit TRBD1. TRBV5-3 is treated as an ORF (open reading frame) with a function not yet certain. V gave up 4 bases and J gave up 5 bases; unmatched junction bases: 12. This CDR3 comprises 16 residues.

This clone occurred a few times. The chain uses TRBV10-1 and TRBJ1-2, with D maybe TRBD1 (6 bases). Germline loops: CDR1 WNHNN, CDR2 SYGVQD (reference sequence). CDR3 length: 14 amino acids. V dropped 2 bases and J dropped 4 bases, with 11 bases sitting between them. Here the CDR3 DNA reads TGCGCCAGCAGTGAGCTTACAGGGAGCTATGGCTACACCTTC. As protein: CASSELTGSYGYTF.

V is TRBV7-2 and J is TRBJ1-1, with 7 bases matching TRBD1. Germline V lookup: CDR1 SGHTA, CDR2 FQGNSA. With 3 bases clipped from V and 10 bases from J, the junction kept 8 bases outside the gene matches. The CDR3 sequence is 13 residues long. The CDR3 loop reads CASSFRGEIRAFF. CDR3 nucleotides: TGTGCCAGCAGCTTCAGGGGGGAGATCCGAGCTTTCTTT.

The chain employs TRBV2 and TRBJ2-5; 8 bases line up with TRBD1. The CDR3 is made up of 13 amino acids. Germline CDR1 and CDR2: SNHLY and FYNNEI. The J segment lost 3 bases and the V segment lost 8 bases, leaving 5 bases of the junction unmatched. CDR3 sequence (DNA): TGTGCCAGCGGGGACAGGAAGAAAGAGACCCAGTACTTC. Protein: CASGDRKKETQYF.

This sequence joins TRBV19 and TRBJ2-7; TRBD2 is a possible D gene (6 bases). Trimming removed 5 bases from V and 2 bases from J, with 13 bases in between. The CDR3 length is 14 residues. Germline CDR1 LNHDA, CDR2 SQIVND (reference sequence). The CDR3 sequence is CASSSQAGPYEQYF. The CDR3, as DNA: TGTGCCAGTAGTTCTCAAGCGGGTCCCTACGAGCAGTACTTC.

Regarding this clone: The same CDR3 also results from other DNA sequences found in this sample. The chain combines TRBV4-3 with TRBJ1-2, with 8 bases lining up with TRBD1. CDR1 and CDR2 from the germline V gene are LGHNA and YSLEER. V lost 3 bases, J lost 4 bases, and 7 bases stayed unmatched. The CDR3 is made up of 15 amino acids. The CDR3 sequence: CASSHHGQGGYGYTF. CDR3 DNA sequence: TGCGCCAGCAGCCACCATGGACAGGGAGGCTATGGCTACACCTTC.

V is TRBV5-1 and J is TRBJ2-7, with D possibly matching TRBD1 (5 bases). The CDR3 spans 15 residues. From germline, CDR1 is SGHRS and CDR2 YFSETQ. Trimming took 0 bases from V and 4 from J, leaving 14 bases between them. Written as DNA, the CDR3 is TGCGCCAGCAGCTTGGCCCAGGGTATGAAATACGAGCAGTACTTC. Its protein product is CASSLAQGMKYEQYF. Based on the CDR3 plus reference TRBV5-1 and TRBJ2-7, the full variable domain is KAGVTQTPRYLIKTRGQQVTLSCSPISGHRSVSWYQQTPGQGLQFLFEYFSETQRNKGNFPGRFSGRQFSNSRSEMNVSTLELGDSALYLCASSLAQGMKYEQYFGPGTRLTVT.

The DNA for the CDR3 is TGTGCCAGCTCACCCTCCGGGACAGGGTTACTGGCCGGGACCCAGTACTTC. This encodes CASSPSGTGLLAGTQYF. The rearrangement uses TRBV18 and TRBJ2-5; the match to TRBD1 covers 9 bases. V lost 3 bases, J lost 7 bases, and 15 bases stayed unmatched. Germline CDR1 KGHSH, CDR2 LQKENI. The CDR3 length is 17 residues. Filled out from reference TRBV18 and TRBJ2-5, the complete variable domain reads NAGVMQNPRHLVRRRGQEARLRCSPMKGHSHVYWYRQLPEEGLKFMVYLQKENIIDESGMPKERFSAEFPKEGPSILRIQQVVRGDSAAYFCASSPSGTGLLAGTQYFGPGTRLLVL.

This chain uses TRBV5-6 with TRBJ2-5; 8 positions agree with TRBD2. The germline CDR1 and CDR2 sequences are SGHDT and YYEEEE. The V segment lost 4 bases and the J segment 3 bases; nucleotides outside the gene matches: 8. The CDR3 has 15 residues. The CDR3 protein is CASSQAGGSKETQYF. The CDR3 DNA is TGTGCCAGCAGCCAGGCGGGGGGTTCTAAAGAGACCCAGTACTTC.

CDR3 DNA: TGTGCCAGCAGCCTTGGGACAGGGCTATACAATGAGCAGTTCTTC. It yields the protein CASSLGTGLYNEQFF. The chain links TRBV5-4 to TRBJ2-1, with 9 bases matching TRBD1. This CDR3 contains 15 residues. Trimming cost V 4 bases and J 4 bases; bases outside gene matches: 6. The germline CDR1 and CDR2 sequences are SGHNT and YYREEE (reference sequence).

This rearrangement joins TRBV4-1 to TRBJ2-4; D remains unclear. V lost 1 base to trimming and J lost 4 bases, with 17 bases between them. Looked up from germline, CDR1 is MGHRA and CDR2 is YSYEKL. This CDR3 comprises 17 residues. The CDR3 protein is CASSQVGQASKKNIQYF. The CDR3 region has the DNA TGCGCCAGCAGCCAAGTCGGCCAGGCGTCAAAGAAAAACATTCAGTACTTC.

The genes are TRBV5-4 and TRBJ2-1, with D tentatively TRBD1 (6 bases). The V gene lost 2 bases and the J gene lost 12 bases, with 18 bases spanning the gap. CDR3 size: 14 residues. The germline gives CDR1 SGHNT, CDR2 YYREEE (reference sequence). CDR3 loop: CASSFQSGVVGQFF. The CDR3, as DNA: TGTGCCAGCAGCTTCCAATCAGGGGTTGTTGGGCAGTTCTTC.

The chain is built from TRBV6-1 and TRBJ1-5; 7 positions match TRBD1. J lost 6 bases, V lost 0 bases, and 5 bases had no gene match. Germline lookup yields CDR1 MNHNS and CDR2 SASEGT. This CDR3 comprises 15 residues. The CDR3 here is CASSEAEGAGQPQHF. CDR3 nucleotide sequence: TGTGCCAGCAGTGAAGCAGAGGGGGCGGGTCAGCCCCAGCATTTT.

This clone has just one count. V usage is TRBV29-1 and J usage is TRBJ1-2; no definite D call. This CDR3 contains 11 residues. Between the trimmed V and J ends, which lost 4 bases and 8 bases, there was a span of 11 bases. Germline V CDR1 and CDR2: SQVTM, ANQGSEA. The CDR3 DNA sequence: TGCAGCGTTGGGGCGAATGGGGGCTACACCTTC. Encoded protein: CSVGANGGYTF.

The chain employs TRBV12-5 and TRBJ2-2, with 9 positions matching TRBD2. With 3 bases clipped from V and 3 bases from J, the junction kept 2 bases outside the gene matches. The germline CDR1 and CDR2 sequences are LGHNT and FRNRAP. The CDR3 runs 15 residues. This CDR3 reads CASGFSGSYTGELFF. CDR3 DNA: TGTGCTAGTGGTTTTAGCGGGAGTTACACCGGGGAGCTGTTTTTT.

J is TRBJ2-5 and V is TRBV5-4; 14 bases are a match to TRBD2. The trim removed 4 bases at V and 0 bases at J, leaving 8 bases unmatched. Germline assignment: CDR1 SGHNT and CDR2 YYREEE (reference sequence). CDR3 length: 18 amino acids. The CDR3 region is CASSAGLAGGRYQETQYF. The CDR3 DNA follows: TGTGCCAGCAGCGCAGGACTAGCGGGGGGCCGGTACCAAGAGACCCAGTACTTC.

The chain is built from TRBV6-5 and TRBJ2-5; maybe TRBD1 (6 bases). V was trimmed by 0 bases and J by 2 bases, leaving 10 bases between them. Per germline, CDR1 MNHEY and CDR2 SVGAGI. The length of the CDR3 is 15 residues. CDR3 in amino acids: CASSYSYRVQETQYF. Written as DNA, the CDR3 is TGTGCCAGCAGTTACTCCTACAGGGTTCAAGAGACCCAGTACTTC.

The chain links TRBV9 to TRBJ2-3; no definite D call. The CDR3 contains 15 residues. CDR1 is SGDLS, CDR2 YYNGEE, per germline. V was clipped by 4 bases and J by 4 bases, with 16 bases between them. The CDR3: CASSTQIATPDTQYF. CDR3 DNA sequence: TGTGCCAGCAGCACCCAGATAGCAACCCCAGATACGCAGTATTTT.

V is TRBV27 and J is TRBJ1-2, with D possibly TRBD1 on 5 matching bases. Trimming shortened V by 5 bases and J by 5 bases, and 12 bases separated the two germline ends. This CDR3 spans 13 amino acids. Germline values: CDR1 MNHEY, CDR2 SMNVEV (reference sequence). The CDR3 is CASSIGASYGYTF. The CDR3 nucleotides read TGTGCCAGCAGTATAGGGGCCTCATATGGCTACACCTTC.

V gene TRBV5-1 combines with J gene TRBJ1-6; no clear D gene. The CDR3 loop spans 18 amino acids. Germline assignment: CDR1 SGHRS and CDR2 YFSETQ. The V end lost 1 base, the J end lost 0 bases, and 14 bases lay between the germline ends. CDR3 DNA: TGCGCCAGCAGCTTGTTGGCAGGCGAAAGCTCCTATAATTCACCCCTCCACTTT. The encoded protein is CASSLLAGESSYNSPLHF.

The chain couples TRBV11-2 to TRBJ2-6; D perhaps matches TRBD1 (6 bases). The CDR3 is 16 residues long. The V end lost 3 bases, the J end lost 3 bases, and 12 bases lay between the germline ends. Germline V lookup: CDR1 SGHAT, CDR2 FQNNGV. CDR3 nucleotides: TGTGCCAGCAGCTTTTCCAGGGGTGGTGGGGCCAACGTCCTGACTTTC. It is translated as CASSFSRGGGANVLTF. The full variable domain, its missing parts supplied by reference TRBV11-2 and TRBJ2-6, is EAGVAQSPRYKIIEKRQSVAFWCNPISGHATLYWYQQILGQGPKLLIQFQNNGVVDDSQLPKDRFSAERLKGVDSTLKIQPAKLEDSAVYLCASSFSRGGGANVLTFGAGSRLTVL.

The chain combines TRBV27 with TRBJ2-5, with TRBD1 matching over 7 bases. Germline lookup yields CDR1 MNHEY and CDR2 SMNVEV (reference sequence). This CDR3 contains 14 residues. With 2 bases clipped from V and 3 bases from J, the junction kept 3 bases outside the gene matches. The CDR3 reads CASSLQGGEETQYF. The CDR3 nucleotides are TGTGCCAGCAGTTTACAAGGGGGCGAAGAGACCCAGTACTTC.

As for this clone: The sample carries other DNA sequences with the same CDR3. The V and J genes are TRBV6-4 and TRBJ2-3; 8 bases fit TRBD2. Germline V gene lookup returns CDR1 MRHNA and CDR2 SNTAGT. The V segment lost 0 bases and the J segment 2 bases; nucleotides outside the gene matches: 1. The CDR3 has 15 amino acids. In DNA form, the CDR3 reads TGTGCCAGCAGTGACTCCGGGGGGGCCACAGATACGCAGTATTTT. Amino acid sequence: CASSDSGGATDTQYF.

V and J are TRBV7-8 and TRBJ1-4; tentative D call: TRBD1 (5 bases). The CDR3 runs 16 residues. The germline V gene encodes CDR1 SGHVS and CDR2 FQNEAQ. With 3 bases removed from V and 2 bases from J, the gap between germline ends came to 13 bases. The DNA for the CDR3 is TGTGCCAGCAGCTTCTCAGGGTCCCTTACTAATGAAAAACTGTTTTTT. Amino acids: CASSFSGSLTNEKLFF. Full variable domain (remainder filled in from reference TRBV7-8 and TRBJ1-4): GAGVSQSPRYKVAKRGQDVALRCDPISGHVSLFWYQQALGQGPEFLTYFQNEAQLDKSGLPSDRFFAERPEGSVSTLKIQRTQQEDSAVYLCASSFSGSLTNEKLFFGSGTQLSVL.

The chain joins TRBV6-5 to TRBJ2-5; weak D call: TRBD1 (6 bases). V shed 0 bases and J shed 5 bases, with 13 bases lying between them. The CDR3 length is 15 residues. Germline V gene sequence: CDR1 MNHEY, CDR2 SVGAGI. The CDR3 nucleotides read TGTGCCAGCAGTTACTCGGGCAGGGGATGGGAGACCCAGTACTTC. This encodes CASSYSGRGWETQYF.

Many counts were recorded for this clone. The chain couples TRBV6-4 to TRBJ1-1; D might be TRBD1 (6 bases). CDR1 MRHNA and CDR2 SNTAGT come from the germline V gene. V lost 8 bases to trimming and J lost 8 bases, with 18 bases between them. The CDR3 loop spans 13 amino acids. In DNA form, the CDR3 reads TGTGCCAGCGCACAGGGTGCGAATGCCGAAGCTTTCTTT. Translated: CASAQGANAEAFF.

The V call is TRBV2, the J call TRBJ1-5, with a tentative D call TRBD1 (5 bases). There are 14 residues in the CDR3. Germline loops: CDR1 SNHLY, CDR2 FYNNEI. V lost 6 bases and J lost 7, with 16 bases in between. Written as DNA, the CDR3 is TGTGCCAGCAGGGACGGGGGAGCGGGACAGCCCCAGCATTTT. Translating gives CASRDGGAGQPQHF.

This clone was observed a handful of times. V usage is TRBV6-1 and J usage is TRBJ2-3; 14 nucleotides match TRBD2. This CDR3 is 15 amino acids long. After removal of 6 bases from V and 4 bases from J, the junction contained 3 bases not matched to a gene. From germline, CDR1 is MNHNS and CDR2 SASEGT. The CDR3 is CASSPTSGGADTQYF. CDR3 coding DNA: TGTGCCAGCAGCCCGACTAGCGGGGGGGCAGATACGCAGTATTTT.

The CDR3 DNA follows: TGTGCCAGCAGCCAAGCCTCCGGGTCTAGCGGGGGTAGCACAGATACGCAGTATTTT. It specifies CASSQASGSSGGSTDTQYF. The V gene is TRBV4-2, the J gene TRBJ2-3; 10 bases are a match to TRBD2. Germline values: CDR1 LGHNA, CDR2 YNFKEQ. This CDR3 has 19 residues. J was trimmed by 0 bases and V by 1 base; bases with no gene match: 10.

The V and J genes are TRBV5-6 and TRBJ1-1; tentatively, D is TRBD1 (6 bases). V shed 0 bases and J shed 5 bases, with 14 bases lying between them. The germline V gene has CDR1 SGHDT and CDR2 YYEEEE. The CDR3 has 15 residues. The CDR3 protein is CASSLGGGLETEAFF. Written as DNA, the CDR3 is TGTGCCAGCAGCTTGGGAGGGGGTTTGGAGACTGAAGCTTTCTTT.

The CDR3 DNA sequence: TGCGCCAGCAGCCAAGATAGCGACAGGGGGGGCATGAACACTGAAGCTTTCTTT. Protein product: CASSQDSDRGGMNTEAFF. V usage is TRBV4-3 and J usage is TRBJ1-1; 9 nucleotides align to TRBD1. Germline V gives CDR1 LGHNA, CDR2 YSLEER. CDR3 length equals 18 residues. The trim removed 0 bases at V and 0 bases at J, leaving 8 bases unmatched.

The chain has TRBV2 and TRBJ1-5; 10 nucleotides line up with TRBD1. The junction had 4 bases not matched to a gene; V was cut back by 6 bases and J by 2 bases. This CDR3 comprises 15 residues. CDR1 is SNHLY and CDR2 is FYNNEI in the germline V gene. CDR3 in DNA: TGTGCCAGCAGGGACAGGGGGGTAGGCAATCAGCCCCAGCATTTT. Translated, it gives CASRDRGVGNQPQHF.